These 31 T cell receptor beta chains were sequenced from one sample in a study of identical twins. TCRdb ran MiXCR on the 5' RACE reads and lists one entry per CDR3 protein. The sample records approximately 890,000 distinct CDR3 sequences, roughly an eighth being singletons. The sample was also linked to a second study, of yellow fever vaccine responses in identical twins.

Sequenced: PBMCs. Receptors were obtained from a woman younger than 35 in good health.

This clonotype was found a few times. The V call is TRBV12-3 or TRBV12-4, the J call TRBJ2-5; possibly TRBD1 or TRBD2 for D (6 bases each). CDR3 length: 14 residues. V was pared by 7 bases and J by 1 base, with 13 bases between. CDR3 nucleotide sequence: TGTGCCAGCACTCCCACGGGGGCCCAAGAGACCCAGTACTTC. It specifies CASTPTGAQETQYF.

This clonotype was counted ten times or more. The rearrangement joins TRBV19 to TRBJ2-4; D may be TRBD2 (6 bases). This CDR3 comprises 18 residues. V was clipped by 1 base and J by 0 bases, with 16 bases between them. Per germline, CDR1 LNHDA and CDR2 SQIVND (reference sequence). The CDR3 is CASSIAGEGSRAKNIQYF. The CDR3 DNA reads TGTGCCAGTAGTATAGCGGGAGAAGGTTCACGAGCCAAAAACATTCAGTACTTC.

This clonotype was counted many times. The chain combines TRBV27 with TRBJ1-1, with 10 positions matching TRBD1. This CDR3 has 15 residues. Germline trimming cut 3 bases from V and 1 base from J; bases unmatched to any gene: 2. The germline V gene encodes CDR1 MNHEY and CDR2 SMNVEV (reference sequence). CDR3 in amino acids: CASSFRDRGNTEAFF. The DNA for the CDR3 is TGTGCCAGCAGTTTCCGGGACAGGGGGAACACTGAAGCTTTCTTT.

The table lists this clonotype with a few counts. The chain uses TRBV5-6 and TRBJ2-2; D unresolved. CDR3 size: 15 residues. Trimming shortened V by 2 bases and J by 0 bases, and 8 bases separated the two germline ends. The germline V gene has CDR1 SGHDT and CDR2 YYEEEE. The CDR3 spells CASSFFASNTGELFF. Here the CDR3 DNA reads TGTGCCAGCAGCTTTTTCGCCTCGAACACCGGGGAGCTGTTTTTT.

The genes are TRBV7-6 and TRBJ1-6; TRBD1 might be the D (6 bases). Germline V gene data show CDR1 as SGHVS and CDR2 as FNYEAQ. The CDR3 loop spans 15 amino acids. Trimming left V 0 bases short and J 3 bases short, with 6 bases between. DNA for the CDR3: TGTGCCAGCAGCTTAGCGGACAGCTATAATTCACCCCTCCACTTT. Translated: CASSLADSYNSPLHF. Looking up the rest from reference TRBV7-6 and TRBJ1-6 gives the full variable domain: GAGVSQSPRYKVTKRGQDVALRCDPISGHVSLYWYRQALGQGPEFLTYFNYEAQQDKSGLPNDRFSAERPEGSISTLTIQRTEQRDSAMYRCASSLADSYNSPLHFGNGTRLTVT.

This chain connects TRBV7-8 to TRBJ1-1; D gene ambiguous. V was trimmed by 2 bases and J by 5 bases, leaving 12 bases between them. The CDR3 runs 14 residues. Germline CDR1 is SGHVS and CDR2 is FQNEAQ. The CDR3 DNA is TGTGCCAGCAGCTTAAGGGAGGGAGGTACTGAAGCTTTCTTT. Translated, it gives CASSLREGGTEAFF.

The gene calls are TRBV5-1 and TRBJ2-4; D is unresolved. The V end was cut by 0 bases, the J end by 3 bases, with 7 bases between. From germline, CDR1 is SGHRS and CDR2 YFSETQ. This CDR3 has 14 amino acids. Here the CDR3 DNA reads TGCGCCAGCAGCTTGGCCGGTCGCAAAAACATTCAGTACTTC. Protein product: CASSLAGRKNIQYF.

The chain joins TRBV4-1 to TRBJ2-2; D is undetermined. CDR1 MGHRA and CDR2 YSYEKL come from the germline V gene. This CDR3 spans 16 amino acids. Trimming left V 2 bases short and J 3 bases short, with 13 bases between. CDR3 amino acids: CASSQPEGYDTGELFF. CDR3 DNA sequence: TGCGCCAGCAGCCAACCGGAAGGGTATGACACCGGGGAGCTGTTTTTT.

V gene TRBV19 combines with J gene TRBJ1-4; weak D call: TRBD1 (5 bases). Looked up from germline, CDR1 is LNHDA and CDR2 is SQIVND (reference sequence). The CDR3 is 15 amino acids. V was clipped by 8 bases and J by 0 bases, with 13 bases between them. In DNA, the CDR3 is TGTGCCAGTCGAGGGACCGGTGCAACTAATGAAAAACTGTTTTTT. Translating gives CASRGTGATNEKLFF.

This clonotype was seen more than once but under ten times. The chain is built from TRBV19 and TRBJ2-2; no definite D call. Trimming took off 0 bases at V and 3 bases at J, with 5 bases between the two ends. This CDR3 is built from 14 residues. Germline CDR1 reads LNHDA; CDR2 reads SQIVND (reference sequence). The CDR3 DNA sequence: TGTGCCAGTAGTATAGAACTACACACCGGGGAGCTGTTTTTT. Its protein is CASSIELHTGELFF.

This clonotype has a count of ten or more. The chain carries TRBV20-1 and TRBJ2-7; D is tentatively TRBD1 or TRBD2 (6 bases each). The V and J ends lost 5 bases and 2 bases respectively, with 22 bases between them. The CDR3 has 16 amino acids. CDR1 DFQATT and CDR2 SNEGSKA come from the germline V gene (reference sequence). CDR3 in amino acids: CSAVGLTGTLTYEQYF. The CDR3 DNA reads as TGCAGTGCTGTGGGACTGACCGGGACACTTACCTACGAGCAGTACTTC.

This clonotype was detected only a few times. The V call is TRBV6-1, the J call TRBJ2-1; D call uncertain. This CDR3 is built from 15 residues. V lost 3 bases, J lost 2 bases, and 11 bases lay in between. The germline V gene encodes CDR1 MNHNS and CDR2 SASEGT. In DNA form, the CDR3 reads TGTGCCAGCAGTGACCGAAGCGAGCCCTACAATGAGCAGTTCTTC. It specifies CASSDRSEPYNEQFF.

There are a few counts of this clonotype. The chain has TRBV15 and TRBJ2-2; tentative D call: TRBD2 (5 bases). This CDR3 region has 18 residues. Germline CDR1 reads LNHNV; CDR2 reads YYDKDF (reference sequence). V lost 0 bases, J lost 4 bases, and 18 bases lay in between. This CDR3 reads CATSRDLRALATTGELFF. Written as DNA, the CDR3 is TGTGCCACCAGCAGAGATCTGAGGGCGTTAGCAACCACCGGGGAGCTGTTTTTT.

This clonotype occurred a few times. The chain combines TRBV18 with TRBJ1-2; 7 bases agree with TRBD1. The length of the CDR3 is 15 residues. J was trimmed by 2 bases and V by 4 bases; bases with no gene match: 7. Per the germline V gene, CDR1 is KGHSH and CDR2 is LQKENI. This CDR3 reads CASSQGQLLNYGYTF. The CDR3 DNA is TGTGCCAGCTCACAGGGACAGCTTCTGAACTATGGCTACACCTTC.

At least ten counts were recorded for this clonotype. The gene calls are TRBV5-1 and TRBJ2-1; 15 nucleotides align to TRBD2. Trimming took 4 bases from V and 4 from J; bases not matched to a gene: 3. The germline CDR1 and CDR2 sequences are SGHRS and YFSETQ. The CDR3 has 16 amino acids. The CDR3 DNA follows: TGCGCCAGCAGCACTGGACTAGCGGGAGGGTACAATGAGCAGTTCTTC. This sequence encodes CASSTGLAGGYNEQFF.

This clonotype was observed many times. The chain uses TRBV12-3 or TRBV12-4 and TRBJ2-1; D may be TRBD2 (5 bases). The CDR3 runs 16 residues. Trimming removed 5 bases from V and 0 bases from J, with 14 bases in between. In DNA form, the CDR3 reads TGTGCCAGCAGTCCGCCTAGGACTGTCTCCTACAATGAGCAGTTCTTC. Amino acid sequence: CASSPPRTVSYNEQFF.

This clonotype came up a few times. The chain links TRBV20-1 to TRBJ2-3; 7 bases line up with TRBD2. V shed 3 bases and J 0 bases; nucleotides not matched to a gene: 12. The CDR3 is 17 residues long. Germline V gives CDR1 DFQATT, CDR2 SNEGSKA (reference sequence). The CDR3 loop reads CSARGGTSGPSTDTQYF. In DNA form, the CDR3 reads TGCAGTGCTAGGGGGGGGACGAGCGGACCTAGCACAGATACGCAGTATTTT.

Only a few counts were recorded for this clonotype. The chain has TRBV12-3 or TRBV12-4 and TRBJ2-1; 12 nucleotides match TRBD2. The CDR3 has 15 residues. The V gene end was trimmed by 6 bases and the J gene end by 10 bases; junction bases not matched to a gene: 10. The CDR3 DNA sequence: TGTGCCAGCAGCATGGGACTAGCGGGTTCCTTGGAGCAGTTCTTC. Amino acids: CASSMGLAGSLEQFF.

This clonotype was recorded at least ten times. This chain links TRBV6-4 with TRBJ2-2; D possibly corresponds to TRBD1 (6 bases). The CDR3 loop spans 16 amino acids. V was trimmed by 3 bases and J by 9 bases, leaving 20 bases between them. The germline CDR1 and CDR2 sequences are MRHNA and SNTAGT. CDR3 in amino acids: CASSERQETSYRELFF. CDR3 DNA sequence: TGTGCCAGCAGTGAGCGACAGGAAACCTCTTACCGGGAGCTGTTTTTT.

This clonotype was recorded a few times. The CDR3 here is CASRNRQGASETQYF. In nucleotides, the CDR3 is TGTGCCAGCAGAAACAGACAGGGGGCTTCGGAGACCCAGTACTTC. The chain couples TRBV25-1 to TRBJ2-5, with 10 bases fitting TRBD1. Trimming removed 6 bases from V and 5 bases from J; junction bases left unmatched: 9. The CDR3 extends over 15 amino acids. Germline CDR1 and CDR2: MGHDK and SYGVNS.

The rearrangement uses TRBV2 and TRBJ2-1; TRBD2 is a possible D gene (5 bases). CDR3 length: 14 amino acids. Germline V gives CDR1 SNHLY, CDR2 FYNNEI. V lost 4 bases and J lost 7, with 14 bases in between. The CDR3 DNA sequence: TGTGCCAGCAGTGGAGGGCCGCCCTTAAATGAGCAGTTCTTC. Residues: CASSGGPPLNEQFF. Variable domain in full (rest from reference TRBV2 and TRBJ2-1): EPEVTQTPSHQVTQMGQEVILRCVPISNHLYFYWYRQILGQKVEFLVSFYNNEISEKSEIFDDQFSVERPDGSNFTLKIRSTKLEDSAMYFCASSGGPPLNEQFFGPGTRLTVL.

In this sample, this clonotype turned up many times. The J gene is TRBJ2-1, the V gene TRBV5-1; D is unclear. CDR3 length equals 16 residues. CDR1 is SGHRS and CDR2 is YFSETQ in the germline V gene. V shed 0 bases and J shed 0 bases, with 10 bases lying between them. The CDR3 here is CASSLVAIRSYNEQFF. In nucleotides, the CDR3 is TGCGCCAGCAGCTTGGTTGCAATTCGCTCCTACAATGAGCAGTTCTTC.

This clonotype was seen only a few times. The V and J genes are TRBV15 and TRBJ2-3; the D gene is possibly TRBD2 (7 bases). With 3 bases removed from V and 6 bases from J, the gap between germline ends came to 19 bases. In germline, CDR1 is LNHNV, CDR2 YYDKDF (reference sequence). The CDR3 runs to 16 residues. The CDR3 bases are TGTGCCACCAGCAGTCAGGGAGGGGGGGCATTGGATACGCAGTATTTT. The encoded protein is CATSSQGGGALDTQYF.

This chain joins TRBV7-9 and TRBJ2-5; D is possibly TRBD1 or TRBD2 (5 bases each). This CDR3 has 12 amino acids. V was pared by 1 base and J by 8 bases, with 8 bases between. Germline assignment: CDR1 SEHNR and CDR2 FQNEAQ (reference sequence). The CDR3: CASSLGDRTQYF. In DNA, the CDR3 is TGTGCCAGCAGCTTAGGGGACCGAACCCAGTACTTC.

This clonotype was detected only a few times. CDR3 DNA: TGTGCCAGCAGGCGATCACAGGGGGTCACAGATACGCAGTATTTT. It is translated as CASRRSQGVTDTQYF. This chain joins TRBV6-1 and TRBJ2-3; TRBD1 aligns across 8 bases. CDR1 is MNHNS and CDR2 is SASEGT in the germline V gene. The CDR3 is made up of 15 amino acids. V gave up 6 bases and J gave up 2 bases; unmatched junction bases: 7.

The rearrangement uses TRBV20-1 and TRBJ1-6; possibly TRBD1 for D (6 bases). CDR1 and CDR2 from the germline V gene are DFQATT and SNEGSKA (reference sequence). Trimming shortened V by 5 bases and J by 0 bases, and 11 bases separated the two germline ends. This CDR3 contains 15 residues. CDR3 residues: CSAPTGSSYNSPLHF. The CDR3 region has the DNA TGCAGTGCTCCCACAGGGAGCTCCTATAATTCACCCCTCCACTTT.

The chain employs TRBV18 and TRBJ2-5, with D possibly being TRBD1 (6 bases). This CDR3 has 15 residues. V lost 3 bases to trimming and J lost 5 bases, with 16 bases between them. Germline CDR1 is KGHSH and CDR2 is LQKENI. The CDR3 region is CASSPQGYRAETQYF. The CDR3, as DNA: TGTGCCAGCTCACCGCAGGGGTACAGGGCGGAGACCCAGTACTTC.

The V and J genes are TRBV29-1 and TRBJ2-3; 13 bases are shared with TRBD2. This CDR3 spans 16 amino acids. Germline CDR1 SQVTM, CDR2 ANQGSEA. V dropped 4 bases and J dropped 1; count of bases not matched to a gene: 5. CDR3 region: CSVAVGLAGGTDTQYF. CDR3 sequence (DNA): TGCAGCGTTGCAGTTGGACTAGCGGGGGGCACAGATACGCAGTATTTT.

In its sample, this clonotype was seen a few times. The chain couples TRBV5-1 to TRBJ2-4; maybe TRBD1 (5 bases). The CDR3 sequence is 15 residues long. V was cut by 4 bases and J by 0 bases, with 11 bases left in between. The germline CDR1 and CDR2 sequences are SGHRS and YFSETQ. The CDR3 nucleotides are TGCGCCAGCAGCATTATTACAGGAGCCAAAAACATTCAGTACTTC. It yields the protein CASSIITGAKNIQYF. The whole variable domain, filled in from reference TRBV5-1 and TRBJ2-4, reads KAGVTQTPRYLIKTRGQQVTLSCSPISGHRSVSWYQQTPGQGLQFLFEYFSETQRNKGNFPGRFSGRQFSNSRSEMNVSTLELGDSALYLCASSIITGAKNIQYFGAGTRLSVL.

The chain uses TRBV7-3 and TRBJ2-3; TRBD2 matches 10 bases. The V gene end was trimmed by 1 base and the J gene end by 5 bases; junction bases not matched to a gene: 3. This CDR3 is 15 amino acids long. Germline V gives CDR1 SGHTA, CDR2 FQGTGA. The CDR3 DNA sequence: TGTGCCAGCAGCTTAAGAGGGACTAGCGAAGATACGCAGTATTTT. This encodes CASSLRGTSEDTQYF. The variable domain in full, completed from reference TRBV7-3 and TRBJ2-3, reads GAGVSQTPSNKVTEKGKYVELRCDPISGHTALYWYRQSLGQGPEFLIYFQGTGAADDSGLPNDRFFAVRPEGSVSTLKIQRTERGDSAVYLCASSLRGTSEDTQYFGPGTRLTVL.

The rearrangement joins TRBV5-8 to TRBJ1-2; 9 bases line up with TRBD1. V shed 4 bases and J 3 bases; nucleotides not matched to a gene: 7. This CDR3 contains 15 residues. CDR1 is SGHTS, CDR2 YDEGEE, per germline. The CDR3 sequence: CASSPTGGVYYGYTF. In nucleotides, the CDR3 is TGTGCCAGCAGCCCCACAGGGGGCGTTTACTATGGCTACACCTTC.